This is a list of T cell receptor beta chains from one sample in a study of T cell responses to AZD1222 COVID-19 vaccine. Sequencing was performed with immunoSEQ multiplex PCR; in TCRdb, only in-frame clones are kept and a portion is missing. The sample includes approximately 76,000 clones, over 80% of them seen just once. The material was peripheral blood, obtained on day 0 of AZD1222 vaccination. Source of these receptors: an adult in good health. Each CDR3 is given with its conserved first and last residue. The order of the fields is V gene, clone size, D gene, J gene, CDR3 protein, CDR3 DNA. The D gene is left open where the match is weak. Some rows have no size entry. The others give once, few or many, or a class for an expanded clone.

V: TRBV25-1; size: .; D: .; J: TRBJ1-2; CDR3: CATQENYGYTF; DNA: TGTGCCACCCAGGAAAACTATGGCTACACCTTC
V: TRBV4-1; size: .; D: .; J: TRBJ1-4; CDR3: CASSQDGGFWEKLFF; DNA: TGCGCCAGCAGCCAAGATGGGGGGTTTTGGGAAAAACTGTTTTTT
V: TRBV7-6; size: .; D: .; J: TRBJ1-1; CDR3: CASSRKDGNTEAFF; DNA: TGTGCCAGCAGCCGGAAGGACGGGAACACTGAAGCTTTCTTT
V: TRBV5-4; size: .; D: .; J: TRBJ1-6; CDR3: CASSLGARDNSPLHF; DNA: TGTGCCAGCAGCTTGGGGGCCAGGGATAATTCACCCCTCCACTTT
V: TRBV18; size: .; D: TRBD1; J: TRBJ1-4; CDR3: CASSQTGSELFF; DNA: TGTGCCAGCTCACAGACAGGGTCGGAACTGTTTTTT
V: TRBV4-3; size: .; D: .; J: TRBJ1-2; CDR3: CASSQGSDHYGYTF; DNA: TGCGCCAGCAGCCAAGGGTCCGATCACTATGGCTACACCTTC
V: TRBV24-1; size: .; D: .; J: TRBJ2-7; CDR3: CATRAGSYEQYF; DNA: TGTGCCACCAGGGCTGGGTCCTACGAGCAGTACTTC
V: TRBV11-2; size: once; D: .; J: TRBJ2-5; CDR3: CASSQGSTKTVETQYF; DNA: TGTGCCAGCAGCCAAGGGTCCACGAAAACAGTGGAGACCCAGTACTTC
V: TRBV12-3/TRBV12-4; size: once; D: .; J: TRBJ2-1; CDR3: CASSLQLNEQFF; DNA: TGTGCCAGCAGCCTACAACTTAATGAGCAGTTCTTC
V: TRBV5-1; size: .; D: .; J: TRBJ1-1; CDR3: CASSLLPRRAVRNTEAFF; DNA: TGCGCCAGCAGCTTGCTGCCACGGCGGGCAGTCCGAAACACTGAAGCTTTCTTT
V: TRBV5-1; size: .; D: TRBD2; J: TRBJ2-1; CDR3: CASRVGGETYNEQFF; DNA: TGCGCCAGCAGGGTGGGAGGGGAAACCTACAATGAGCAGTTCTTC
V: TRBV6-5; size: .; D: .; J: TRBJ1-2; CDR3: CASSYGATNYGYTF; DNA: TGTGCCAGCAGTTACGGAGCCACTAACTATGGCTACACCTTC
V: TRBV7-9; size: .; D: TRBD1; J: TRBJ1-2; CDR3: CASSYPDRDRVTF; DNA: TGTGCCAGCAGCTACCCGGACCGGGACAGGGTCACCTTC
V: TRBV10-2; size: .; D: TRBD1; J: TRBJ2-1; CDR3: CASGRSRTGDNEQFF; DNA: TGCGCCAGCGGCCGATCAAGGACAGGGGATAATGAGCAGTTCTTC
V: TRBV4-3; size: .; D: TRBD1; J: TRBJ2-1; CDR3: CASSQETGQGTNEQFF; DNA: TGCGCCAGCAGCCAAGAAACGGGACAGGGAACCAATGAGCAGTTCTTC
V: TRBV19; size: .; D: .; J: TRBJ1-5; CDR3: CASSIWSGIGIYSNQPQHF; DNA: TGTGCCAGTAGTATATGGAGTGGTATAGGGATTTATAGCAATCAGCCCCAGCATTTT
V: TRBV6-5; size: few; D: TRBD2; J: TRBJ2-3; CDR3: CASSLAGLAGDTQYF; DNA: TGTGCCAGCAGTTTAGCGGGCCTCGCCGGAGATACGCAGTATTTT
V: TRBV19; size: .; D: .; J: TRBJ2-2; CDR3: CASSIQGIGELFF; DNA: TGTGCCAGTAGTATTCAGGGCATCGGGGAGCTGTTTTTT
V: TRBV9; size: .; D: .; J: TRBJ1-4; CDR3: CASSVGPGLHQKLFF; DNA: TGTGCCAGCAGCGTAGGACCGGGCCTGCACCAAAAACTGTTTTTT
V: TRBV5-1; size: .; D: TRBD2; J: TRBJ2-3; CDR3: CASSSGLAGGTDTQYF; DNA: TGCGCCAGCAGCTCCGGACTAGCGGGGGGCACAGATACGCAGTATTTT
V: TRBV5-4; size: .; D: TRBD2; J: TRBJ2-2; CDR3: CASSSAYSGGAANTGELFF; DNA: TGTGCCAGCAGCTCCGCCTACAGCGGGGGGGCCGCGAACACCGGGGAGCTGTTTTTT
V: TRBV2; size: .; D: .; J: TRBJ1-5; CDR3: CASSVNLDARRQPQHF; DNA: TGTGCCAGCAGTGTTAACCTGGACGCAAGGAGACAGCCCCAGCATTTT
V: TRBV30; size: .; D: .; J: TRBJ1-2; CDR3: CAWSVAVGGRSNGYTF; DNA: TGTGCCTGGAGTGTGGCCGTGGGGGGGCGATCGAATGGCTACACCTTC
V: TRBV5-1; size: .; D: .; J: TRBJ2-2; CDR3: CASSFKGTPNTGELFF; DNA: TGCGCCAGCAGCTTTAAGGGGACTCCTAACACCGGGGAGCTGTTTTTT
V: TRBV11-2; size: .; D: TRBD1; J: TRBJ1-4; CDR3: CASSLRPVDRDTTNEKLFF; DNA: TGTGCCAGCAGCCTCCGACCAGTGGACAGGGACACAACTAATGAAAAACTGTTTTTT
V: TRBV30; size: .; D: .; J: TRBJ1-5; CDR3: CAWSSSFNQPQHF; DNA: TGTGCCTGGAGTTCTTCGTTCAATCAGCCCCAGCATTTT
V: TRBV7-8; size: .; D: .; J: TRBJ1-2; CDR3: CASSPGWAGDFPFYGYTF; DNA: TGTGCCAGCAGCCCGGGTTGGGCAGGGGACTTTCCTTTCTATGGCTACACCTTC
V: TRBV19; size: .; D: TRBD2; J: TRBJ2-7; CDR3: CAGSISGESYEQYF; DNA: TGTGCCGGTAGTATTAGCGGGGAGTCCTACGAGCAGTACTTC
V: TRBV7-8; size: .; D: .; J: TRBJ1-2; CDR3: CASSLGQWGGLYGYTF; DNA: TGTGCCAGCAGCTTAGGGCAGTGGGGGGGTCTCTATGGCTACACCTTC
V: TRBV7-3; size: .; D: .; J: TRBJ2-2; CDR3: CASSLGTGELFF; DNA: TGTGCCAGCAGCTTGGGCACCGGGGAGCTGTTTTTT
V: TRBV5-1; size: .; D: TRBD2; J: TRBJ2-5; CDR3: CASSFFGRGDGETQYF; DNA: TGCGCCAGCAGCTTTTTTGGTCGGGGGGATGGAGAGACCCAGTACTTC
V: TRBV15; size: .; D: .; J: TRBJ1-4; CDR3: CATSRVASGNEKLFF; DNA: TGTGCCACCAGCAGAGTCGCCAGCGGGAATGAAAAACTGTTTTTT
V: TRBV19; size: .; D: .; J: TRBJ1-5; CDR3: CASWGKGAQPQHF; DNA: TGTGCCAGTTGGGGGAAAGGTGCACAGCCCCAGCATTTT
V: TRBV5-4; size: .; D: TRBD2; J: TRBJ2-1; CDR3: CASSTGTSGVSYNEQFF; DNA: TGTGCCAGCAGCACCGGGACTAGCGGGGTCTCCTACAATGAGCAGTTCTTC